The rows below give T cell receptor beta chains drawn from one sample of a study of long-term antiretroviral therapy in people with HIV. Produced via immunoSEQ multiplex PCR; TCRdb's table is partial and in-frame only. The table shows under 50,000 clones, with 86% occurring only once. This sample comprised unsorted PBMCs, obtained 0.1 years before starting antiretroviral therapy. The receptors come from a woman in her 50s with HIV. The CDR3 runs from the conserved cysteine through the conserved F or W. The D gene is left open where the match is weak. Size is omitted from some rows. Given values are once, few, many or a class for expanded clones.

cdr3_aa: CASSVYGHQETQYF
cdr3_nt: TGTGCCAGCAGCGTTTACGGACACCAAGAGACCCAGTACTTC
v_call: TRBV7-9
j_call: TRBJ2-5
clone_size: -
d_call: -

cdr3_aa: CASSLGGPGVVGYTF
cdr3_nt: TGTGCCAGCAGCTTAGGGGGTCCAGGGGTCGTAGGCTACACCTTC
v_call: TRBV5-4
j_call: TRBJ1-2
clone_size: -
d_call: -

cdr3_aa: CASSLEQRGGPKGTGELFF
cdr3_nt: TGTGCCAGCAGCTTAGAGCAGCGGGGGGGCCCGAAGGGCACCGGGGAGCTGTTTTTT
v_call: TRBV7-6
j_call: TRBJ2-2
clone_size: few
d_call: TRBD2

cdr3_aa: CASSPSAGGYGYTF
cdr3_nt: TGTGCCAGCTCACCCTCGGCAGGGGGATATGGCTACACCTTC
v_call: TRBV18
j_call: TRBJ1-2
clone_size: once
d_call: TRBD1

cdr3_aa: CASSGGQGGNTEAFF
cdr3_nt: TGTGCCAGCAGCGGAGGACAGGGTGGGAACACTGAAGCTTTCTTT
v_call: TRBV9
j_call: TRBJ1-1
clone_size: -
d_call: TRBD1

cdr3_aa: CASSPQGAGYGYTF
cdr3_nt: TGTGCCAGCTCACCCCAGGGGGCAGGGTATGGCTACACCTTC
v_call: TRBV18
j_call: TRBJ1-2
clone_size: -
d_call: TRBD1

cdr3_aa: CASSPGGKDQPQHF
cdr3_nt: TGTGCCAGCAGCCCAGGGGGGAAAGATCAGCCCCAGCATTTT
v_call: TRBV9
j_call: TRBJ1-5
clone_size: few
d_call: TRBD1

cdr3_aa: CASSEPGTEAFF
cdr3_nt: TGTGCCAGCAGTGAACCGGGGACTGAAGCTTTCTTT
v_call: TRBV25-1
j_call: TRBJ1-1
clone_size: -
d_call: -

cdr3_aa: CASSLRTGGHNEQFF
cdr3_nt: TGTGCCAGCAGTTTAAGAACAGGGGGCCACAATGAGCAGTTCTTC
v_call: TRBV27
j_call: TRBJ2-1
clone_size: -
d_call: TRBD1

cdr3_aa: CASRAAGTGGGYTF
cdr3_nt: TGTGCCAGCAGGGCTGCCGGGACAGGGGGCGGCTACACCTTC
v_call: TRBV6-5
j_call: TRBJ1-2
clone_size: -
d_call: TRBD1

cdr3_aa: CASRVQMDSPLHF
cdr3_nt: TGTGCCAGCCGCGTACAGATGGATTCACCCCTCCACTTT
v_call: TRBV6-6
j_call: TRBJ1-6
clone_size: -
d_call: -

cdr3_aa: CAWTAGNYGYTF
cdr3_nt: TGTGCCTGGACGGCAGGGAACTATGGCTACACCTTC
v_call: TRBV30
j_call: TRBJ1-2
clone_size: -
d_call: -

cdr3_aa: CASTPGNRDEQFF
cdr3_nt: TGTGCCAGCACTCCAGGGAATAGAGATGAGCAGTTCTTC
v_call: TRBV7-8
j_call: TRBJ2-1
clone_size: -
d_call: -

cdr3_aa: CASSLGGGAGETQYF
cdr3_nt: TGTGCCAGCAGTTTAGGCGGGGGGGCCGGTGAGACCCAGTACTTC
v_call: TRBV27
j_call: TRBJ2-5
clone_size: -
d_call: TRBD2

cdr3_aa: CASSQEGAGIGTEAFF
cdr3_nt: TGCGCCAGCAGCCAAGAAGGCGCGGGTATAGGGACTGAAGCTTTCTTT
v_call: TRBV4-1
j_call: TRBJ1-1
clone_size: -
d_call: -

cdr3_aa: CASSYEPGGGNTIYF
cdr3_nt: TGTGCCAGCAGTTACGAGCCAGGGGGTGGAAACACCATATATTTT
v_call: TRBV6-5
j_call: TRBJ1-3
clone_size: -
d_call: TRBD1

cdr3_aa: CASSLDRADNSPLHF
cdr3_nt: TGCGCCAGCAGCTTGGACAGGGCGGATAATTCACCCCTCCACTTT
v_call: TRBV5-1
j_call: TRBJ1-6
clone_size: -
d_call: -

cdr3_aa: CASSFGRGYGYTF
cdr3_nt: TGTGCCAGCAGCTTCGGCAGGGGCTATGGCTACACCTTC
v_call: TRBV7-6
j_call: TRBJ1-2
clone_size: -
d_call: -

cdr3_aa: CASSWDRGSDYEQYF
cdr3_nt: TGCGCCAGCAGCTGGGACAGGGGATCGGACTACGAGCAGTACTTC
v_call: TRBV5-1
j_call: TRBJ2-7
clone_size: -
d_call: TRBD1

cdr3_aa: CASRQTGGHYYGYTF
cdr3_nt: TGTGCCAGCAGGCAGACAGGGGGGCATTACTATGGCTACACCTTC
v_call: TRBV2
j_call: TRBJ1-2
clone_size: once
d_call: TRBD1

cdr3_aa: CASSGGDRGPLSYEQYF
cdr3_nt: TGTGCCAGTAGTGGCGGGGACAGGGGGCCTCTTTCCTACGAGCAGTACTTC
v_call: TRBV19
j_call: TRBJ2-7
clone_size: -
d_call: TRBD1

cdr3_aa: CASSATDRGPPYEQYF
cdr3_nt: TGTGCCAGCAGCGCCACGGACAGGGGTCCCCCTTACGAGCAGTACTTC
v_call: TRBV5-4
j_call: TRBJ2-7
clone_size: few
d_call: TRBD1

cdr3_aa: CSVEGSAGQEYNEQFF
cdr3_nt: TGCAGCGTTGAAGGGTCGGCGGGGCAAGAGTACAATGAGCAGTTCTTC
v_call: TRBV29-1
j_call: TRBJ2-1
clone_size: -
d_call: -

cdr3_aa: CASAARDRVNSPLHF
cdr3_nt: TGTGCCAGTGCAGCCAGGGACAGGGTCAATTCACCCCTCCACTTT
v_call: TRBV2
j_call: TRBJ1-6
clone_size: -
d_call: TRBD1

cdr3_aa: CASSKRQGTEAFF
cdr3_nt: TGTGCCAGCAGTAAGCGACAGGGAACTGAAGCTTTCTTT
v_call: TRBV6-5
j_call: TRBJ1-1
clone_size: -
d_call: TRBD1

cdr3_aa: CAWSRYGTEAFF
cdr3_nt: TGTGCCTGGTCCCGATACGGCACTGAAGCTTTCTTT
v_call: TRBV30
j_call: TRBJ1-1
clone_size: -
d_call: -

cdr3_aa: CASNPSLGTSGVSGFF
cdr3_nt: TGCGCCAGCAACCCTTCTCTGGGGACTAGCGGGGTATCTGGGTTCTTC
v_call: TRBV5-1
j_call: TRBJ2-1
clone_size: -
d_call: TRBD2

cdr3_aa: CASSQTGGAYNEQFF
cdr3_nt: TGCGCCAGCAGCCAAACTGGGGGTGCCTACAATGAGCAGTTCTTC
v_call: TRBV4-1
j_call: TRBJ2-1
clone_size: -
d_call: -

cdr3_aa: CACGGGQGAIKQYF
cdr3_nt: TGTGCCTGCGGTGGGGGACAGGGGGCCATCAAGCAGTACTTC
v_call: TRBV6-5
j_call: TRBJ2-7
clone_size: -
d_call: TRBD1

cdr3_aa: CASSSTGFGNTIYF
cdr3_nt: TGTGCCAGCAGCTCGACAGGGTTTGGAAACACCATATATTTT
v_call: TRBV9
j_call: TRBJ1-3
clone_size: -
d_call: TRBD1

cdr3_aa: CASSPMRLAGGSTDTQYF
cdr3_nt: TGTGCCAGCTCACCGATGAGACTAGCGGGGGGTAGCACAGATACGCAGTATTTT
v_call: TRBV18
j_call: TRBJ2-3
clone_size: -
d_call: TRBD2

cdr3_aa: CACRGGGTASPYEQYF
cdr3_nt: TGTGCCTGTAGGGGGGGAGGGACGGCCTCCCCCTACGAGCAGTACTTC
v_call: TRBV6-4
j_call: TRBJ2-7
clone_size: once
d_call: -

cdr3_aa: CASSSIGGVAEAFF
cdr3_nt: TGTGCCAGCAGTTCAATTGGCGGGGTAGCTGAAGCTTTCTTT
v_call: TRBV6-1
j_call: TRBJ1-1
clone_size: -
d_call: -

cdr3_aa: CASAEGDGQPQHF
cdr3_nt: TGTGCCAGCGCTGAGGGAGACGGTCAGCCCCAGCATTTT
v_call: TRBV6-4
j_call: TRBJ1-5
clone_size: -
d_call: -

cdr3_aa: CASGPGTSAGNEQFF
cdr3_nt: TGTGCCAGCGGTCCAGGGACCTCGGCGGGGAATGAGCAGTTCTTC
v_call: TRBV6-5
j_call: TRBJ2-1
clone_size: -
d_call: -

cdr3_aa: CAWSVRQISNYGYTF
cdr3_nt: TGTGCCTGGAGTGTCAGACAGATCTCTAACTATGGCTACACCTTC
v_call: TRBV30
j_call: TRBJ1-2
clone_size: -
d_call: -

cdr3_aa: CASSGGGGEPQHF
cdr3_nt: TGCGCCAGCAGCGGGGGCGGAGGCGAGCCCCAGCATTTT
v_call: TRBV5-1
j_call: TRBJ1-5
clone_size: -
d_call: -

cdr3_aa: CASSYRLAVTGELFF
cdr3_nt: TGTGCCAGCAGTTACCGACTAGCGGTAACCGGGGAGCTGTTTTTT
v_call: TRBV6-5
j_call: TRBJ2-2
clone_size: -
d_call: TRBD2

cdr3_aa: CASSPRTEKNIQYF
cdr3_nt: TGTGCCAGCAGCCCGCGGACGGAGAAAAACATTCAGTACTTC
v_call: TRBV5-4
j_call: TRBJ2-4
clone_size: once
d_call: -

cdr3_aa: CASSNRDRGHEQYF
cdr3_nt: TGTGCCAGCAGTAACCGGGACAGGGGCCACGAGCAGTACTTC
v_call: TRBV6-5
j_call: TRBJ2-7
clone_size: -
d_call: TRBD1

cdr3_aa: CASSPLGGDGSYEQYF
cdr3_nt: TGTGCCAGCAGCCCCCTCGGAGGGGATGGGTCCTACGAGCAGTACTTC
v_call: TRBV5-6
j_call: TRBJ2-7
clone_size: -
d_call: -

cdr3_aa: CSVEEVDHTEAFF
cdr3_nt: TGCAGCGTTGAAGAGGTGGACCACACTGAAGCTTTCTTT
v_call: TRBV29-1
j_call: TRBJ1-1
clone_size: -
d_call: -

cdr3_aa: CASSWTETSGNYEQYF
cdr3_nt: TGTGCCAGCAGTTGGACGGAGACTAGCGGGAACTACGAGCAGTACTTC
v_call: TRBV6-5
j_call: TRBJ2-7
clone_size: -
d_call: TRBD2

cdr3_aa: CASTARRLDTGELFF
cdr3_nt: TGTGCCAGCACGGCGAGAAGGCTAGACACCGGGGAGCTGTTTTTT
v_call: TRBV2
j_call: TRBJ2-2
clone_size: -
d_call: -

cdr3_aa: CASSDAAGGNQPQHF
cdr3_nt: TGTGCCAGCAGTGACGCGGCGGGGGGCAATCAGCCCCAGCATTTT
v_call: TRBV6-1
j_call: TRBJ1-5
clone_size: -
d_call: -

cdr3_aa: CAGARGGQETQYF
cdr3_nt: TGTGCCGGGGCCCGCGGGGGACAAGAGACCCAGTACTTC
v_call: TRBV7-9
j_call: TRBJ2-5
clone_size: -
d_call: TRBD2

cdr3_aa: CASSTVGDTQYF
cdr3_nt: TGTGCCAGTAGTACCGTCGGGGATACGCAGTATTTT
v_call: TRBV19
j_call: TRBJ2-3
clone_size: once
d_call: -

cdr3_aa: CASSRGAEAFF
cdr3_nt: TGTGCCAGCAGCAGGGGTGCTGAAGCTTTCTTT
v_call: TRBV6-5
j_call: TRBJ1-1
clone_size: -
d_call: -

cdr3_aa: CASSIRDRESGGELFF
cdr3_nt: TGTGCCAGTAGTATCCGAGACAGGGAGTCTGGTGGGGAGCTGTTTTTT
v_call: TRBV19
j_call: TRBJ2-2
clone_size: -
d_call: TRBD1

cdr3_aa: CASSFTGTGNSPLHF
cdr3_nt: TGTGCCAGCAGCTTTACCGGGACAGGGAATTCACCCCTCCACTTT
v_call: TRBV11-2
j_call: TRBJ1-6
clone_size: -
d_call: TRBD1